Listed here are 22 T cell receptor beta chains from one sample, sequenced in a study of CD4 and CD8 cells across lung adenocarcinoma regions. TCRdb redid the calling of the PCR reads with MiXCR, one entry per CDR3 protein. The sample has around 11,000 distinct CDR3 sequences; 40% to 65% are singletons. Sequencing input: CD4+ T cells from the center of a lung tumor. The receptor source for this set is a male donor with lung adenocarcinoma. The CD4 and CD8 labels of this study may be unreliable.

This clonotype is deemed medium-sized. The V and J genes are TRBV27 and TRBJ2-1; the D gene is possibly TRBD1 (5 bases). Germline-derived CDR1 and CDR2 are MNHEY and SMNVEV (reference sequence). Trimming removed 6 bases at V and 10 bases at J, with 10 bases between. The CDR3 is made up of 11 amino acids. CDR3 in amino acids: CASRTWGEQFF. The CDR3 bases are TGTGCCAGCAGGACTTGGGGCGAGCAGTTCTTC.

The chain joins TRBV12-3 or TRBV12-4 to TRBJ2-1; TRBD2 agrees at 8 bases. This CDR3 spans 16 amino acids. With V trimmed by 5 bases and J by 6 bases, 12 bases remained unmatched. DNA of the CDR3: TGTGCCAGCAGTAACCCGGGACTAGGGCGATTCAATGAGCAGTTCTTC. It translates to CASSNPGLGRFNEQFF.

This rearrangement joins TRBV27 to TRBJ2-4, with D tentatively TRBD2 (5 bases). TRBJ2-1 matches the DNA end more closely, so the J call is doubtful. Germline V CDR1 and CDR2: MNHEY, SMNVEV (reference sequence). There are 13 residues in the CDR3. CDR3 in amino acids: CASSLARVNEQFF. The CDR3 DNA reads TGTGCCAGCAGTTTAGCGAGGGTTAATGAGCAGTTCTTC.

There are many counts of this clonotype. J is TRBJ2-1 and V is TRBV7-2; 7 nucleotides agree with TRBD2. This CDR3 comprises 15 residues. Germline V CDR1 and CDR2: SGHTA, FQGNSA. With 5 bases clipped from V and 4 bases from J, the junction kept 8 bases outside the gene matches. The CDR3 here is CASSGRGSGYNEQFF. CDR3 bases: TGTGCCAGCAGCGGGAGGGGTAGCGGGTACAATGAGCAGTTCTTC.

A remark on this clonotype: The germline gene is not matched at one end of the junction; a read error may be the cause. The V gene is TRBV27, the J gene TRBJ2-3; D remains ambiguous. The CDR3 is 13 amino acids. CDR1 and CDR2 from the germline V gene are MNHEY and SMNVEV (reference sequence). This CDR3 reads CASKEQNKDMQYF. For the CDR3, the DNA is TGTGCCAGCAAGGAACAGAACAAAGATATGCAGTATTTT.

The chain uses TRBV7-2 and TRBJ2-6; 9 bases fit TRBD1. This CDR3 has 18 amino acids. V trimming: 5 bases; J trimming: 3 bases; junction bases outside the gene matches: 11. The V gene's germline CDR1 is SGHTA and CDR2 FQGNSA. The CDR3 DNA sequence: TGTGCCAGCAGCCCGGGCGGGACAGGGTCATATGGGGCCAACGTCCTGACTTTC. Translated, it gives CASSPGGTGSYGANVLTF.

The chain combines TRBV6-1 with TRBJ2-1; weak D call: TRBD2 (7 bases). The end of the DNA fits TRBJ2-5 better, so the J call may be wrong. Germline CDR1 and CDR2: MNHNS and SASEGT. The CDR3 length is 14 residues. The CDR3 protein is CAGRGGRAKETQYF. For the CDR3, the DNA is TGTGCGGGGAGGGGGGGCCGTGCCAAAGAGACCCAGTACTTC.

This clonotype was observed a handful of times. The V call is TRBV9, the J call TRBJ2-5; D could derive from TRBD1 or TRBD2 (5 bases each). The last part of the DNA fits TRBJ2-7 better; the J call may be wrong. CDR1 is SGDLS and CDR2 is YYNGEE in the germline V gene. This CDR3 comprises 14 residues. In DNA, the CDR3 is TGTGCCAGCAGCGTAGTGGACGAGGGGCGCGAGCAGTACTTC. It translates to CASSVVDEGREQYF.

This clonotype was seen only a few times. The chain is built from TRBV27 and TRBJ2-1; no reliable D call. CDR1 MNHEY and CDR2 SMNVEV come from the germline V gene (reference sequence). CDR3 length equals 12 residues. V lost 6 bases, J lost 10 bases, and 13 bases lay in between. The CDR3 nucleotides read TGTGCCAGCAGAAACAATCAGTTAGAGCAGTTCTTC. Translating it yields CASRNNQLEQFF.

The rearrangement uses TRBV6-1 and TRBJ2-1, with 10 bases that match TRBD1. This CDR3 spans 13 amino acids. Germline V gene data show CDR1 as MNHNS and CDR2 as SASEGT. Losses at the gene ends were 6 bases for V and 10 bases for J; bases not matched to a gene: 6. CDR3 sequence reads: CASRGQGSYEQFF. In nucleotides, the CDR3 is TGTGCCAGCAGGGGACAGGGGAGTTACGAGCAGTTCTTC.

This rearrangement joins TRBV7-2 to TRBJ2-4; no definite D call. V shed 1 base and J shed 13 bases, with 17 bases lying between them. CDR3 length: 14 residues. The germline V gene has CDR1 SGHTA and CDR2 FQGNSA. Here the CDR3 DNA reads TGTGCCAGCAGCTTAGGCGCCGGCCTAAACACCCAGTACTTC. This sequence encodes CASSLGAGLNTQYF.

The chain is built from TRBV10-1 and TRBJ2-3; no clear D. CDR3 length: 15 residues. V was cut by 2 bases and J by 7 bases, with 16 bases left in between. Germline-derived CDR1 and CDR2 are WNHNN and SYGVQD (reference sequence). This chain's CDR3 is CASSEGRLAKNTQYF. In DNA, the CDR3 is TGCGCCAGCAGTGAGGGGCGGCTTGCCAAAAATACGCAGTATTTT.

The CDR3 region has the DNA TGTGCCAGCAGTTCCTGCGGACTAGCGGGGGGCCGTGGCACAGATACCCAGTACTTC. The encoded protein is CASSSCGLAGGRGTDTQYF. The chain is built from TRBV6-5 and TRBJ2-3; TRBD2 aligns across 14 bases. The J call may be wrong; the DNA end is better matched by TRBJ2-5. The CDR3 has 19 amino acids. Germline CDR1 reads MNHEY; CDR2 reads SVGAGI.

The J gene is TRBJ2-1, the V gene TRBV10-1; 12 bases line up with TRBD1. The CDR3 is 14 amino acids. V was pared by 8 bases and J by 9 bases, with 8 bases of the junction left unmatched. Germline V lookup: CDR1 WNHNN, CDR2 SYGVQD (reference sequence). The CDR3 DNA is TGCGCCAGCGGACCGGGACAGGGGGCAATTGAGCAGTTCTTC. Translated: CASGPGQGAIEQFF.

This clonotype came up many times. The rearrangement joins TRBV7-8 to TRBJ2-1; 7 bases map to TRBD2. CDR3 size: 16 residues. Trimming took 3 bases from V and 1 from J; bases not matched to a gene: 6. Germline V gene sequence: CDR1 SGHVS, CDR2 FQNEAQ. CDR3: CASSFPGLFSYNEQFF. In DNA, the CDR3 is TGTGCCAGCAGCTTCCCGGGACTATTTTCCTACAATGAGCAGTTCTTC.

This clonotype appeared a single time. Sequence at one end of the junction differs from germline and may be a read error. J is TRBJ2-4 and V is TRBV7-2; D unclear. The CDR3 length is 14 residues. CDR1 is SGHTA and CDR2 is FQGNSA in the germline V gene. CDR3 region: CASSLARGQDIQYF. The DNA for the CDR3 is TGTGCCAGCAGCTTGGCCCGTGGCCAAGACATCCAGTACTTC.

This clonotype was detected only a few times. This chain uses TRBV27 with TRBJ1-1, with D hard to call. The germline V gene encodes CDR1 MNHEY and CDR2 SMNVEV (reference sequence). This CDR3 is built from 15 residues. The germline V and J ends were trimmed by 6 bases and 0 bases, with 14 bases remaining between them. The CDR3 region has the DNA TGTGCCAGCAGCAAACTCGAGGGAATGAACACTGAAGCTTTCTTT. It specifies CASSKLEGMNTEAFF.

This clonotype was counted many times. The rearrangement links TRBV6-2 or TRBV6-3 to TRBJ2-1; unclear D gene. The V end lost 3 bases, the J end lost 13 bases, and 13 bases lay between the germline ends. This CDR3 is built from 12 residues. Germline V CDR1 and CDR2: MNHEY, SVGEGT. This chain's CDR3 is CASSYPVETQFF. CDR3 coding DNA: TGTGCCAGCAGTTATCCGGTGGAGACCCAGTTCTTC.

At least ten counts were recorded for this clonotype. The chain couples TRBV11-2 to TRBJ2-1; 13 bases map to TRBD2. The CDR3 is 17 residues long. Germline trimming cut 5 bases from V and 9 bases from J; bases unmatched to any gene: 13. Germline CDR1 and CDR2: SGHAT and FQNNGV. The CDR3 DNA is TGTGCCAGCAGCCCACGTCCGACTAGCGGGAGGCTCGGTGAGCAGTTCTTC. It codes for CASSPRPTSGRLGEQFF.

This clonotype ranks as large. The V and J genes are TRBV7-2 and TRBJ2-6; no reliable D call. The V gene lost 10 bases and the J gene lost 0 bases, with 10 bases spanning the gap. Looked up from germline, CDR1 is SGHTA and CDR2 is FQGNSA. There are 14 residues in the CDR3. CDR3 bases: TGTGCCAACCCCTCCGCCTCTGGGGCCAACGTCCTGACTTTC. As protein: CANPSASGANVLTF.

This chain connects TRBV9 to TRBJ2-4; the match to TRBD1 covers 12 bases. The junction had 9 bases not matched to a gene; V was cut back by 1 base and J by 7 bases. Per germline, CDR1 SGDLS and CDR2 YYNGEE. This CDR3 has 17 amino acids. DNA for the CDR3: TGTGCCAGCAGCGTAAGAGGGTGGGGACAGGGGGCGAACATTCAGTACTTC. Its translation is CASSVRGWGQGANIQYF.

The chain couples TRBV6-1 to TRBJ2-5; D may correspond to TRBD1 or TRBD2 (5 bases each). This CDR3 has 17 amino acids. Germline V gene lookup returns CDR1 MNHNS and CDR2 SASEGT. The V and J ends lost 6 bases and 4 bases respectively, with 24 bases between them. CDR3 region: CASSRIIGARDTETQYF. In DNA form, the CDR3 reads TGTGCCAGCAGCCGCATCATCGGGGCCCGCGACACAGAGACCCAGTACTTC.